These 3 T cell receptor beta chains were all obtained from the same sample, sequenced in a study of OX40 agonist ivuxolimab in advanced cancers. The data were produced by immunoSEQ multiplex PCR, yet TCRdb's version contains in-frame clones alone and is incomplete. The table shows tens of thousands of clones, with around 89% occurring only once. The sample consisted of CD4+ or CD8+ T cells sorted from blood, taken in a trial of the OX40 agonist ivuxolimab. These receptors were obtained from an adult with an advanced solid tumor such as melanoma, head and neck, liver or kidney cancer.

The J gene is TRBJ2-1, the V gene TRBV19; 7 positions agree with TRBD2. Germline-derived CDR1 and CDR2 are LNHDA and SQIVND (reference sequence). This CDR3 is built from 16 residues. With V trimmed by 4 bases and J by 1 base, 7 bases remained unmatched. CDR3 loop: CASSTPGRESYNEQFF. CDR3 DNA sequence: TGTGCCAGTAGTACACCGGGGCGGGAGTCCTACAATGAGCAGTTCTTC.

The chain combines TRBV4-2 with TRBJ1-5; D gene unclear. Between the trimmed V and J ends, which lost 3 bases and 9 bases, there was a span of 18 bases. The CDR3 runs 15 residues. CDR1 LGHNA and CDR2 YNFKEQ come from the germline V gene. CDR3 sequence: CASSQSPHVRGPQHF. CDR3 nucleotides: TGTGCCAGCAGCCAGTCCCCCCATGTCCGGGGGCCCCAGCATTTT.

The chain recombines TRBV18 with TRBJ2-7; D possibly corresponds to TRBD2 (5 bases). The germline V and J ends were trimmed by 6 bases and 0 bases, with 6 bases remaining between them. There are 12 residues in the CDR3. Germline-derived CDR1 and CDR2 are KGHSH and LQKENI. CDR3 sequence (DNA): TGTGCCAGCTCGGGGAGCTCCTACGAGCAGTACTTC. Protein sequence: CASSGSSYEQYF.